The rows below give T cell receptor beta chains drawn from one sample of a study of T cells in Graves' hyperthyroidism and ophthalmopathy. TCRdb reprocessed the multiplex PCR reads with MiXCR, giving one entry per CDR3 protein. The repertoire holds 450,000 to 700,000 distinct CDR3 sequences, with 46% as singletons. The sample was peripheral blood or thyroid tissue (not recorded which). These receptors all stem from an adult woman with Graves' disease, either hyperthyroidism or ophthalmopathy (not recorded which). Both conserved end residues are part of each CDR3. The D gene is left open where the match is weak. Expanded clones are given a class, and other clones once, few, many or no size at all.

>NA|TRBJ2-7|TRBV6-6|many
CASINANRATYEQYF
TGTGCCAGCATAAATGCAAACAGGGCGACCTACGAGCAGTACTTC
>NA|TRBJ1-6|TRBV9|NA
CASSVRGALHF
TGTGCCAGCAGCGTTCGGGGGGCCCTCCACTTT
>NA|TRBJ1-1|TRBV10-3|many
CAITPDMYTDPSTEAFF
TGTGCCATCACCCCGGATATGTATACAGACCCCTCGACGGAAGCTTTCTTT
>NA|TRBJ1-1|TRBV19|many
CASGGIGGWATEAFF
TGTGCCAGCGGCGGGATCGGGGGGTGGGCCACTGAAGCTTTCTTT
>TRBD1|TRBJ1-4|TRBV12-3/TRBV12-4|NA
CASRMGQGGEKLFF
TGTGCCAGCAGGATGGGACAGGGTGGTGAAAAACTGTTTTTT
>NA|TRBJ2-6|TRBV12-3/TRBV12-4|few
CASQGSGANVLTF
TGTGCCAGCCAGGGAAGCGGGGCCAACGTCCTGACTTTC
>TRBD1|TRBJ2-7|TRBV28|NA
CASSLPLDRAYEQYF
TGTGCCAGCAGTTTACCTCTTGACAGGGCCTACGAGCAGTACTTC
>TRBD2|TRBJ2-7|TRBV9|NA
CASSVGTSGRGEQYF
TGTGCCAGCAGCGTAGGGACTAGCGGGAGAGGCGAGCAGTACTTC
>NA|TRBJ1-1|TRBV4-2|many
CASSPKNTEAFF
TGTGCCAGCAGTCCCAAGAACACTGAAGCTTTCTTT
>NA|TRBJ1-4|TRBV2|NA
CASSEAQMTGGEEKLFF
TGTGCCAGCAGTGAAGCGCAGATGACAGGTGGCGAAGAAAAACTGTTTTTT
>NA|TRBJ2-7|TRBV29-1|many
CSVTSGPTYEQYF
TGCAGCGTTACCTCCGGGCCCACCTACGAGCAGTACTTC
>TRBD1|TRBJ1-6|TRBV10-3|few
CAISEGGGTDLTSPLHF
TGTGCCATCAGCGAAGGGGGGGGGACAGATCTGACTTCACCCCTCCACTTT
>TRBD1|TRBJ1-2|TRBV5-1|many
CASSLEGADGYTF
TGCGCCAGCAGCTTGGAGGGGGCGGACGGCTACACCTTC
>NA|TRBJ2-7|TRBV7-2|many
CASSLSAGLQPYEQYF
TGTGCCAGCAGCTTGTCCGCGGGACTTCAACCCTACGAGCAGTACTTC
>TRBD1|TRBJ2-2|TRBV12-3/TRBV12-4|NA
CASNNRGVGELFF
TGTGCCAGCAATAACAGGGGAGTAGGGGAGCTGTTTTTT
>NA|TRBJ2-7|TRBV6-5|NA
CASSRAYRFYEQYF
TGTGCCAGCAGCAGGGCTTACCGGTTTTACGAGCAGTACTTC
>NA|TRBJ2-2|TRBV11-2|NA
CASNSRAANTGELFF
TGTGCCAGCAACTCCCGGGCGGCGAACACCGGGGAGCTGTTTTTT
>NA|TRBJ2-6|TRBV11-2|NA
CASSSTGTNVLTF
TGTGCCAGCAGCTCTACCGGGACCAACGTCCTGACTTTC
>NA|TRBJ2-7|TRBV28|few
CASSFWGWEQYF
TGTGCCAGCAGTTTTTGGGGCTGGGAGCAGTACTTC
>NA|TRBJ1-2|TRBV7-9|NA
CASSPRTENYGYTF
TGTGCCAGCAGCCCAAGGACAGAAAACTATGGCTACACCTTC
>NA|TRBJ2-3|TRBV2|few
CASNLADPDTQYF
TGTGCCAGCAATCTCGCGGATCCAGATACGCAGTATTTT
>NA|TRBJ1-2|TRBV5-6|many
CASSLGVGQTYGYTF
TGTGCCAGCAGCTTGGGTGTGGGACAAACCTATGGCTACACCTTC
>NA|TRBJ2-2|TRBV20-1|many
CSAPPVGTGELFF
TGCAGTGCTCCTCCCGTTGGAACCGGGGAGCTGTTTTTT
>NA|TRBJ1-5|TRBV7-2|NA
CASSLAGIDNQPQHF
TGTGCCAGCAGCTTAGCGGGGATCGACAATCAGCCCCAGCATTTT
>TRBD1|TRBJ1-2|TRBV19|NA
CASRGTGPASGYTF
TGTGCCAGTAGGGGGACAGGGCCCGCGTCGGGCTACACCTTC
>NA|TRBJ1-1|TRBV2|many
CASERGRVGMTEAFF
TGTGCCAGCGAAAGGGGTCGGGTGGGAATGACTGAAGCTTTCTTT
>NA|TRBJ1-2|TRBV2|NA
CASVKSTREYF
TGTGCCAGCGTGAAGAGCACGAGAGAGTACTTC
>NA|TRBJ2-7|TRBV14|NA
CASSHMRVDYEQYF
TGTGCCAGCAGCCACATGAGGGTAGACTACGAGCAGTACTTC
>NA|TRBJ1-3|TRBV2|NA
CASMEAEGNTIYF
TGTGCCAGCATGGAAGCTGAGGGCAACACCATATATTTT
>TRBD1|TRBJ1-1|TRBV10-3|NA
CATRGQGRAFF
TGTGCCACCCGAGGACAGGGTAGAGCTTTCTTT
>NA|TRBJ1-5|TRBV20-1|many
CSAHQLGQGNQPQHF
TGCAGTGCGCACCAATTGGGCCAGGGGAATCAGCCCCAGCATTTT
>NA|TRBJ1-5|TRBV7-9|NA
CASSVGGVDQPQHF
TGTGCCAGCAGCGTAGGGGGGGTGGATCAGCCCCAGCATTTT
>NA|TRBJ2-2|TRBV9|few
CASSTSAAGELFF
TGTGCCAGCAGCACGAGTGCGGCCGGGGAGCTGTTTTTT
>NA|TRBJ1-2|TRBV10-3|NA
CAISDDASQGGSYGYTF
TGTGCCATCAGTGACGATGCCTCACAGGGCGGATCCTATGGCTACACCTTC
>TRBD1|TRBJ1-2|TRBV7-3|NA
CASSFVRDRGGGYTF
TGTGCCAGCAGCTTCGTGCGAGACAGGGGTGGTGGCTACACCTTC